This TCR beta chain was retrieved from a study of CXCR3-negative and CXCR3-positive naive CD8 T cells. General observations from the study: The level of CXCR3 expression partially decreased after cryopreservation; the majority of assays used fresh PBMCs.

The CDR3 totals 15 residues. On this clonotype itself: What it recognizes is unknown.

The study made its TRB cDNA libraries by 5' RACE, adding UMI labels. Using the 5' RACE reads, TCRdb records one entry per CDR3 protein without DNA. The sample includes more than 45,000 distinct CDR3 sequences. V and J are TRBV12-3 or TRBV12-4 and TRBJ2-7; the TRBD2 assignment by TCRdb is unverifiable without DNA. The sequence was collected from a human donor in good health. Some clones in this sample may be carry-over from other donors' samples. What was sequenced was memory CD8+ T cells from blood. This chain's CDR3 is CASSLAGDSPYEQYF.